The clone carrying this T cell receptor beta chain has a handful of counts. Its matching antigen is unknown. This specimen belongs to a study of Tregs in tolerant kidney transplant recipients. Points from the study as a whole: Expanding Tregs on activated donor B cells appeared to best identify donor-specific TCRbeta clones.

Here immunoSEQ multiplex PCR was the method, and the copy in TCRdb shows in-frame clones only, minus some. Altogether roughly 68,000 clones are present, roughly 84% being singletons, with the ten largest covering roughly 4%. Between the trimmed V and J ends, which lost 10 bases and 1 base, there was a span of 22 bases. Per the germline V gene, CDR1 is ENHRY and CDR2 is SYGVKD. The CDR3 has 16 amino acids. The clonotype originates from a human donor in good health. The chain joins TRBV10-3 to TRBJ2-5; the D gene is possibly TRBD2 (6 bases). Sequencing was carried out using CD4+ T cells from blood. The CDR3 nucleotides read TGTGCCACCGCGCTGGAAGCGGGCTGGACCCAAGAGACCCAGTACTTC. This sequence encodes CATALEAGWTQETQYF.